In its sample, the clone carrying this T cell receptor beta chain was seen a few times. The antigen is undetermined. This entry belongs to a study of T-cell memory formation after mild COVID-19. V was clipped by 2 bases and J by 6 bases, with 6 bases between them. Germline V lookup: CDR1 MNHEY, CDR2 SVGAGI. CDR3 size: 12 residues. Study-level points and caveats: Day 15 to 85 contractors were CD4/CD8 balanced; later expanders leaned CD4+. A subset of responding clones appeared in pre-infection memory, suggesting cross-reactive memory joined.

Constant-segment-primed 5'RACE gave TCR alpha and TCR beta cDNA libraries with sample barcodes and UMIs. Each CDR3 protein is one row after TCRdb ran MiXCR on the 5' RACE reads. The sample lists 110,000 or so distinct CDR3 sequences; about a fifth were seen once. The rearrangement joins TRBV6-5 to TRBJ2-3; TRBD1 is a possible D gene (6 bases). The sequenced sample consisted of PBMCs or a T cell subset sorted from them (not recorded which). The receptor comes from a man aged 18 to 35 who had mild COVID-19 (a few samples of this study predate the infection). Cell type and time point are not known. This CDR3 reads CASSYQGDTQYF. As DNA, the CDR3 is TGTGCCAGCAGTTACCAGGGGGATACGCAGTATTTT.